This paragraph reports one T cell receptor beta chain. The target of this receptor is not known. The data are from a study of T cells expressing NK-cell markers (dated by TCRdb to about 2020). For the wider study: In sorted CD3+CD56+NKG2C+, CD3+CD56+NKG2C- and CD3+CD56-NKG2C+ T-cell subsets from several donors, TCR beta-chain repertoires were profiled. The eight sequenced donors were randomly selected healthy volunteers, three men and five women. The libraries were sequenced on Illumina HiSeq 2000/2500, MiSeq or NextSeq, producing 2 x 150 bp reads. Among the eight sequenced donors, seven were HCMV-seropositive and one was HCMV-seronegative.

Study-wide findings and limitations: In six donors, the dominant CD3+CD56+NKG2C+ clonotypes ranked among the top 10 CD8+ clonotypes, making up roughly 1.0-8% of CD8+ T cells. Those dominant clonotypes were again the most abundant among CD3+CD56-NKG2C+ cells in four donors, at about 25-60.1%. It remained unclear whether the expanded NKG2C-expressing T cell clones were specific for HCMV antigens.

Looking up the germline V gene yields CDR1 KGHDR and CDR2 SFDVKD. The CDR3 numbers 13 residues from cysteine through phenylalanine. The DNA sequence is not available. A commercial ELISA kit detecting HCMV-specific IgG in serum was used to determine HCMV serostatus. Ficoll density gradient centrifugation was used to isolate peripheral blood mononuclear cells from blood. The reads were generated on an Illumina HiSeq 2000. 5'RACE template switching, by which a universal primer site and unique molecular identifiers were added, was used to make TCR beta cDNA libraries. cDNA synthesis was primed from the TCR beta constant segment, followed by two successive PCR amplification steps. Concerning the study's data processing: MIGEC handled demultiplexing of the reads and grouping by UMI, while MiTCR was used to assemble and quantify clonotypes. To exclude erroneous sequences, only TCR cDNA sequences supported by at least two reads were retained. The tcR package was used for downstream repertoire analysis, and clonotypes were matched across fractions by CDR3 nucleotide sequence plus V segment. VDJmatch was used to annotate antigen specificity against VDJdb, with one amino acid substitution in CDR3 permitted. TCRdb reprocessed the reads and lists each CDR3 protein sequence as a single entry, with no DNA. The V and J calls were determined by TCRdb, not by the authors. The sample has 500,000 or so distinct CDR3 sequences on record. The ten most abundant clones make up about 3.6% of the sample.

The rearranged segments are TRBV24-1 and TRBJ2-1. The source of this sequence is a man between 18 and 29 years old in good health. Donor details come from another sample of the same person, matched by shared clones. Material for sequencing was blood T cells: a sorted CD56 or NKG2C T cell subset, CD4+ or CD8+ T cells, or bulk PBMC T cells (not recorded which). CDR3 region: CATSADEYNEQFF.